This T cell receptor (beta chain) was sequenced in a study of cytomegalovirus exposure and HLA in healthy donors (dated by TCRdb to between 2016 and 2019). About the study as a whole: An earlier analysis of about 530 of the donors reported 276 Gb of sequence data and 117 million unique TCR beta sequences obtained from about 200 million T cells. About five DR-DQ haplotypes were treated as single units for association and clustering because of strong linkage in the cohort. Donor age, sex, ethnicity and CMV serostatus were collected together with the repertoire data. To study patterns of TCR occurrence, a later analysis re-analyzed previously published TCR beta repertoires from 600 to 750 donors and added high-resolution HLA genotyping. Among the approximately 420 genotyped donors, roughly 80% belonged to the genetic ancestry cluster associated with self-reported Caucasian donors. The T cell repertoires of several hundred subjects were profiled by immunosequencing and related to cytomegalovirus serostatus. In an earlier analysis of roughly 600 of the donors, high-throughput TCR beta sequencing was used to judge whether each TCR beta V gene segment behaved as functional or pseudogenic. Both class I and class II loci were covered by HLA typing, at four-digit resolution. A later genetic analysis used genome-wide SNP genotypes for about 60% of the roughly 670 donors, treating that subset as a discovery cohort. Among about 400 genotyped donors of the cohort, an average of around 250,000 unique TCR beta nucleotide sequences was sequenced per donor, of which approximately 19% were non-productive. An early release covering around 630 HLA-typed donors comprised 300 to 350 gigabases of sequencing data and roughly 86 million unique TCR sequences. To predict cytomegalovirus infection status, the study combined high-throughput TCR immunosequencing, statistical association of individual TCRs with disease status, and machine learning. The later analysis used no new phenotypic data to find candidate immune exposures, relying instead on TCR beta sequences and their occurrence across donors. The aim of the study was to test whether cataloging public T cell receptors could identify signatures of past pathogen exposure. All discovery cohort repertoires had been generated using a single sequencing platform. Typing coverage differed by locus: A, B, C, DRB1 and DQB1 were typed in roughly 629-640 donors, DQA1 in 522, DPA1 in 600 to 610, and DPB1 in around 440. Besides the first cohort of some 670 subjects, a separate validation cohort made up of roughly 120 different subjects was used.

Overall study results and their limits: Compared with the roughly 700-donor mean, donors in an Asian-associated ancestry cluster had fewer N-insertions in productive TCRs, according to a later genetic analysis. When HLA alleles, especially DR and DQ, strongly co-occurred, TCR associations were difficult to assign to individual alleles. It was suggested by the authors that the approach could potentially be generalized to other disease states and immunological phenotypes. The sequencing pipeline was judged likely to have produced a cluster of highly shared sequence variants as a technical artifact. A few of the identified cytomegalovirus-associated TCR beta chains were confirmed in vitro to be specific for cytomegalovirus antigens. The study listed 150 to 200 TCR beta chains as associated with cytomegalovirus. Most CMV-associated TCR beta chains appeared to be HLA-restricted in a later analysis, and the HLA associations seemed to be driven largely by CMV exposure. Only TCR beta chains were sequenced in this cohort, and the absence of alpha or paired-chain data limited detectable features. Presence/absence analyses assumed roughly uniform sequencing depth across donors, an assumption that may not hold. Approximately 18 rarely observed V segments, including chromosome 9 orphons, were excluded from the earlier analysis of several hundred of the donors because counts were too low. Because some donors lacked HLA typing at each locus, the association tests relied only on the typed subset. V-gene and J-gene trimming of TCR beta chains was associated with a missense DCLRE1C variant in a later genetic analysis, and the association was replicated in an independent cohort. Across donors, most TCR sequences were observed very rarely, whereas some public TCRs were present in many individuals. The classifier was reported to diagnose cytomegalovirus status with high specificity and sensitivity in both the original cohort and the validation cohort. Broadly in line with IMGT annotations, most TCR beta V segments showed up in productive rearrangements about 90% or about 30% of the time in an earlier analysis of several hundred of the donors. A later analysis reported that several top co-occurrence clusters appeared linked to parvovirus B19, influenza, CMV and Epstein-Barr virus. Some IMGT-functional V segments, including TRBV6-2 and TRBV6-3, could not be distinguished by the 87-base-pair reads and were therefore excluded. In a later analysis, 15,000 to 20,000 TCR beta sequences were associated with specific HLA alleles at a false discovery rate of 0.05. A further reported finding was that TCR beta sequences accurately predicted the HLA-A and HLA-B alleles for most subjects in the first cohort. In a later analysis, the rate of TCR association differed among HLA loci, with DRB1 alleles having the most associated TCRs and HLA-C alleles having the fewest. In a later analysis, HLA-associated TCR beta chains showed more clonal expansion and lower generation probabilities than non-associated chains that were equally common. Immune exposure information for the cohort was limited to CMV serostatus. Linkage disequilibrium might explain the correlated functional status among segregating V segments, but an unknown experimental factor could not be excluded.

The cohort consisted of some 670 healthy bone marrow donors. Cohort members were all nominally healthy when sampled, although unrecorded immune exposures were likely present. The donor tested CMV seronegative and was one of the 352 seronegative cohort members. A peripheral blood sample was collected from each donor, and TCR beta sequencing was performed on peripheral blood mononuclear cells. The Qiagen DNeasy Blood Extraction Kit was used to extract genomic DNA from the blood cell samples. As regards this clone: Its antigen is unknown. It has no much larger one-base neighbor in the sample; base qualities were not kept.

From the cysteine through the phenylalanine, the CDR3 covers 15 amino acids. CDR3 DNA only is kept here, 45 bases in frame from base 1. Germline trimming amounts to 4 bases on V and 4 bases on J, with 5 as the count of junction bases outside the gene matches. The germline V gene provides CDR1 MGHRA and CDR2 YSYEKL. Library prep was done by the immunoSEQ multiplex PCR assay. A mixture of 60 forward primers for TCR Vbeta segments and 13 reverse primers for TCR Jbeta segments was used in the multiplex PCR. A multiplex PCR assay on genomic DNA amplified the CDR3 region of rearranged TCR beta genes. Amplified TCR beta libraries were sequenced as 87-base-pair reads on the Illumina HiSeq System. Processing in the source paper ran as follows. A later analysis counted about 82 million unique TCR beta chains across the 600 to 850 repertoires, and 9 million to 14 million of these chains were shared by at least two donors. Raw reads were error-corrected and collapsed into unique sequences with a nearest-neighbor algorithm that merged closely related sequences to remove PCR and sequencing errors. To assign V, D and J gene segments, CDR3 sequences were aligned to IMGT reference sequences. For a sequence to be retained, at least a six-nucleotide match to both a V gene segment and a J gene segment was required. Rearrangements were called productive when the CDR3 lacked stop codons and stayed in frame with V and J; all others were non-productive. Following IMGT convention, CDR3 was defined as the stretch from the second conserved V-encoded cysteine up to the conserved J-encoded phenylalanine. The earlier analysis of 500 to 650 of the donors excluded any sequence lacking an unambiguous match to a single V gene segment. An earlier analysis of several hundred of the donors called V segments functional above 56.7% productive rearrangements and segregating when the between-donor standard deviation exceeded 5%. A statistical classification framework was developed to diagnose cytomegalovirus status using the catalog of TCR beta chain sequences. In a later analysis, TCR nucleotide sequences were compared against IMGT/GENE-DB human TR gene sequences so that V and J genes could be assigned. A later analysis assigned CDR3 sequences and most-parsimonious VDJ recombination scenarios with the TCRdist pipeline. A later analysis defined each TCR beta chain by its CDR3 amino acid sequence plus V-gene family, and excluded reads lacking a unique V-gene family. A later analysis removed 592 highly shared, low-generation-probability nucleotide sequences to deal with suspected cross-contamination and a sequencing artifact. For each public chain, a later analysis derived a clonal expansion index from normalized ranks of inferred template counts within each repertoire. In a later analysis, generation probabilities were computed with a VDJ recombination model fitted to out-of-frame rearrangements, and the resulting probabilities were checked against IGoR. In a later analysis, hypergeometric tests were used to score TCR-TCR, TCR-HLA and TCR-CMV co-occurrence, with a repertoire-size bias correction applied to TCR pairs. A later analysis estimated false discovery rates by permuting HLA or CMV assignments 20 times. In a later analysis, co-occurring TCRs were grouped using DBSCAN, and TCRdist sequence similarity was added for clustering within HLA-allele-positive subsets. Co-occurrence clustering excluded repertoires with fewer than 30,000 or more than 120,000 public chains, plus five with anomalous nucleotide sharing. TCRdb mirrors the immuneACCESS table, restricted to in-frame sequences. Some clones are absent from its copies; in checked studies, under half trace to an unresolved V gene, and the reason for the others is unknown. The V and J calls and clone size come from that table; D and trimming were worked out from the DNA. Present in this sample are some 150,000 clones, around four fifths of which were seen just once. Together, the top ten hold more than 1.5% of the sample.

The chain was built from TRBV4-1 and TRBJ2-2, with 8 central nucleotides matching TRBD1. Specimen: PBMCs. This TCR derives from a woman aged 18-29 years in good health and CMV-seronegative. The bases read TGCGCCAGCAGCCGCTTACAGGGGGGCACCGGGGAGCTGTTTTTT. It translates to CASSRLQGGTGELFF.